This T cell receptor beta chain was captured in a study of T-cell memory formation after mild COVID-19. Study-wide background: In these data, TCR clusters were largely donor specific.

This clonotype was found a few times. Its specificity is unknown. Notes on the study in general: CD4/CD8 balance characterized clones contracting day 15 to 85, and CD4+ skew characterized later expanders. Memory cells collected pre-infection included some clones that later responded, suggesting cross-reactive memory joined.

The authors produced TCR alpha and TCR beta cDNA libraries with sample barcodes and UMIs by 5'RACE using constant-segment primers. TCRdb used MiXCR to reprocess the 5' RACE reads, holding one entry per CDR3 protein. The sample lists about 130,000 distinct CDR3 sequences; about a sixth were seen once. Germline loops: CDR1 LGHNA, CDR2 YNFKEQ. V shed 0 bases and J shed 1 base, with 12 bases lying between them. The CDR3 length is 16 residues. The chain recombines TRBV4-2 with TRBJ2-5; D possibly corresponds to TRBD1 (6 bases). Sequencing input: PBMCs or a T cell subset sorted from them (not recorded which). This receptor was identified in a man aged 18 to 29 who had mild COVID-19 (a few samples of this study predate the infection). Cell type and time point are not known. This CDR3 reads CASSQDLTGPQETQYF. CDR3 DNA: TGTGCCAGCAGCCAAGATTTGACAGGCCCCCAAGAGACCCAGTACTTC.